The clone carrying this T cell receptor beta chain has just a few counts. With a J-beta primer mix and a sample-barcoded 5' primer, a second PCR ran about 6 to 11 cycles. Each CDR3 protein is one row after TCRdb ran MiXCR on the 5' RACE reads. The data show about 670,000 distinct CDR3 sequences, roughly 41% seen once. The CDR3 runs 15 residues. CDR1 is SGHTA, CDR2 FQGNSA, per germline. With V trimmed by 5 bases and J by 5 bases, 10 bases remained unmatched. The data were taken from a study of blood T cells in healthy people across ages. Healthy Caucasian individuals from Russia aged about 6 to 100 were enrolled as donors.

The rearrangement joins TRBV7-2 to TRBJ2-5; TRBD2 aligns across 8 bases. The sequence was obtained from a man older than 75 in good health. The sequencing input was blood. The CDR3 here is CASSTSGSSRETQYF. The CDR3 region has the DNA TGTGCCAGCAGCACCAGCGGGAGCTCGCGGGAGACCCAGTACTTC.